The T cell receptor (beta chain) described here comes from a study of blood T cell repertoires in COVID-19. Study summary: Specimens from acute and convalescent COVID-19 originated in the United States, Italy and Spain. Sources were T cells, B-cell-depleted T cells, or PBMCs; the material itself was cDNA or gDNA.

Per the study methods: Estimated nucleated cell counts came from reference gene primer amplification. The protocol was immunoSEQ multiplex PCR, while the TCRdb copy is restricted to in-frame clones and leaves out a portion. That table furnishes V, J and clone size, whereas the DNA furnished D and trimming. This sample has 150,000 to 200,000 clones; around 80% occur once, and the top ten carry 13%. Cohorts were assigned according to the clinical history that participants reported. V gave up 11 bases and J gave up 2 bases, with 14 bases separating them. The CDR3 totals 13 residues. Germline lookup yields CDR1 PRHDT and CDR2 FYEKMQ (reference sequence). The count of this clone is one.

Sequenced: PBMCs or T cells enriched from blood (not recorded which). This receptor was obtained from a woman aged 55-70 years who had recovered from COVID-19. This chain joins TRBV13 and TRBJ2-3; the D gene is possibly TRBD2 (5 bases). The CDR3 DNA sequence: TGTGCCTCAGGCCCAGCGGACACAGATACGCAGTATTTT. Protein sequence: CASGPADTDTQYF.